Given below is one TCR beta chain in context. The CDR3 length is 14 residues. Trimming removed 2 bases from V and 8 bases from J, with 10 bases in between. CDR1 is MDHEN, CDR2 SYDVKM, per germline. These data are taken from a study of blood T cell repertoires in COVID-19. Study details: Donors in the United States, Italy and Spain gave samples during acute or convalescent COVID-19. PBMCs, B-cell-depleted T cells, or T cells were the source of the cDNA or gDNA that made up the material.

TCRdb's copy holds only in-frame clones and misses some; the assay was immunoSEQ multiplex PCR. The repertoire includes under 200,000 clones, 65% to 85% of them detected once, and 17% sits in the top ten. The sample consisted of peripheral blood. The chain uses TRBV28 and TRBJ1-6, with a weak D call TRBD1 (5 bases). The sequence was obtained from a man aged 55 to 70 with active or convalescent COVID-19. The CDR3, as DNA: TGTGCCAGCAGTTTAATACAGGAGTATTCACCCCTCCACTTT. Translated, it gives CASSLIQEYSPLHF.